Listed below are T cell receptor beta chains from one sample, sequenced in a study of T cell responses to AZD1222 COVID-19 vaccine. Assay: immunoSEQ multiplex PCR; the TCRdb copy retains only in-frame clones and omits some. The table has 150,000 or so clones, 80% to 95% seen once. This specimen was peripheral blood, taken 28 days after the second AZD1222 dose. These receptors came from an adult who received the AZD1222 COVID-19 vaccine. CDR3s leave out the opening cysteine and the closing phenylalanine or tryptophan. Each record gives: V gene, CDR3 protein.

V gene: TRBV2; CDR3 protein: ASRAGRGSYEQY
V gene: TRBV7-9; CDR3 protein: ASSLSSVTQY
V gene: TRBV18; CDR3 protein: ASSPPGQGAGEQY
V gene: TRBV7-2; CDR3 protein: ASSLPGLGYT
V gene: TRBV18; CDR3 protein: ASSLARYTNYGYT
V gene: TRBV9; CDR3 protein: ASSVGTITYEQY
V gene: TRBV6-2/TRBV6-3; CDR3 protein: ASSYLAGGYNEQF
V gene: TRBV27; CDR3 protein: ASKSLEGGSYEQY
V gene: TRBV6-5; CDR3 protein: ASSTGTGVGEQY
V gene: TRBV7-8; CDR3 protein: ASSSILWGDEQF
V gene: TRBV5-1; CDR3 protein: ASSDRATNEKLF
V gene: TRBV6-5; CDR3 protein: ASSYGDRSGAF
V gene: TRBV29-1; CDR3 protein: SSTGAGGPTSTDTQY
V gene: TRBV27; CDR3 protein: ASSFERNQPQH